This entry is about one T cell receptor beta chain. The antigen is not known. Sequence at one end of the junction differs from germline and may be a read error. Primers included in the PCR were 60 Vbeta and 13 Jbeta primers. Some clones are missing from TCRdb's copy, which holds only in-frame ones; the method was immunoSEQ multiplex PCR. This sample yields about 240,000 clones, of which roughly 87% are seen a single time; around 5.7% belongs to the top ten. The CDR3 runs to 15 residues. Germline V CDR1 and CDR2: LNHNV, YYDKDF (reference sequence). This sample is part of a study of cytomegalovirus exposure and HLA in healthy donors. Study conclusions and caveats: A missense DCLRE1C variant was associated with V- and J-gene trimming of TCR beta chains in a later analysis, and an independent cohort replicated the association. Sequences of the TCR beta chain were said to predict the HLA-A and HLA-B alleles of most subjects accurately.

Donors in the study were healthy people who gave bone marrow. This chain uses TRBV15 with TRBJ2-1; 7 positions agree with TRBD1. This TCR was recovered from a woman aged 40 to 55 in good health and CMV-seropositive. Source material: PBMCs. The CDR3 here is CATNRAGTEINEQFF. The CDR3 DNA reads as TGTGCCACCAACAGAGCCGGGACAGAAATCAATGAGCAGTTCTTC.